What follows is one T cell receptor (beta chain) and its context. Its antigen is not yet known. The input lacks base qualities; no much larger clone sits a single base away. The sample belongs to a study of cytomegalovirus exposure and HLA in healthy donors (dated by TCRdb to 2015 to 2018). Study-level background: An earlier analysis of roughly 630 of the donors reported 250 to 300 Gb of sequence data and about 100 million unique TCR beta sequences from about 180 million T cells. Approximately 310 gigabases of sequencing data and approximately 85 million unique TCR sequences were included in an early release covering 550 to 800 HLA-typed donors. Of the roughly 400 genotyped donors, 81% were placed in the genetic ancestry cluster associated with self-reported Caucasian donors. The study was designed to test whether signatures of past pathogen exposure could be identified by cataloging public T cell receptors. The study profiled the T cell repertoires of hundreds of subjects by immunosequencing and related them to cytomegalovirus serostatus. Besides the first cohort of 666 subjects, a separate validation cohort made up of roughly 130 different subjects was used. High-throughput TCR immunosequencing, statistical association of individual TCRs with disease status, and machine learning were combined to predict cytomegalovirus infection status. To study patterns of TCR occurrence, a later analysis re-analyzed previously published TCR beta repertoires from more than 550 donors and added high-resolution HLA genotyping. Rather than drawing on any new phenotypic data, the later analysis identified candidate immune exposures from TCR beta sequences and the way those sequences occurred across donors. To decide whether each TCR beta V gene segment behaved as functional or pseudogenic, an earlier analysis of over 500 of the donors relied on high-throughput TCR beta sequencing. Donor age, sex, ethnicity and CMV serostatus were compiled alongside the repertoire data. In a later genetic analysis, genome-wide SNP genotypes for about 55% of the roughly 700 donors were used, and that subset was treated as a discovery cohort. All discovery cohort repertoires had been generated on a single sequencing platform. HLA typing included class I and class II loci at four-digit resolution. Typing coverage varied by locus: roughly 620-640 donors for A, B, C, DRB1 and DQB1; roughly 500 for DQA1; around 610 for DPA1; 450 to 480 for DPB1. Four or five DR-DQ haplotypes were handled as single units for association and clustering because linkage in the cohort was strong. Across some 400 genotyped donors of the cohort, an average of approximately 220,000 unique TCR beta nucleotide sequences per donor were sequenced, and roughly 18% of those sequences were non-productive. Results the study describes overall, beyond this receptor: A further reported finding was that TCR beta sequences accurately predicted the HLA-A and HLA-B alleles for most subjects in the first cohort. A later genetic analysis associated a missense DCLRE1C variant with V-gene and J-gene trimming of TCR beta chains, and an independent cohort replicated the association. Most CMV-associated TCR beta chains appeared to be HLA-restricted in a later analysis, and the HLA associations seemed to be driven largely by CMV exposure. A later analysis associated 15,000 to 20,000 TCR beta sequences with specific HLA alleles at a false discovery rate of 0.05. A later analysis reported that several top co-occurrence clusters appeared linked to parvovirus B19, influenza, CMV and Epstein-Barr virus. Three of the identified cytomegalovirus-associated TCR beta chains were confirmed in vitro to be specific for cytomegalovirus antigens. In a later analysis, HLA-associated TCR beta chains showed more clonal expansion and lower generation probabilities than non-associated chains that were equally common. The classifier was reported to diagnose cytomegalovirus status with high specificity and sensitivity in both the original and validation cohorts. In a later genetic analysis, fewer N-insertions in productive TCRs were reported among donors in an Asian-associated ancestry cluster than the approximately 670-donor mean. A cluster of highly shared sequence variants was judged likely to represent a technical artifact of the sequencing pipeline. While some public TCRs were present in many individuals, most TCR sequences turned up only very rarely across donors. Sequencing depth was assumed to be roughly uniform across donors in the presence/absence analyses, though that assumption may not hold. Because counts were too low, 15 to 20 rarely observed V segments, including chromosome 9 orphons, were left out of the earlier analysis of 587 of the donors. The study listed 164 TCR beta chains as associated with cytomegalovirus. In a later analysis, TCR association rates were found to vary across HLA loci, with the most associated TCRs seen for DRB1 alleles and the fewest for HLA-C alleles. For the cohort, immune exposure information was limited to CMV serostatus. Strong co-occurrence of HLA alleles, especially DR and DQ, made assigning TCR associations to individual alleles difficult. Linkage disequilibrium might explain the correlated functional status among segregating V segments, but an unknown experimental factor could not be ruled out. The cohort was sequenced for TCR beta chains only, and without alpha or paired-chain data the features that could be detected were limited. Some IMGT-functional V segments, including TRBV6-2 and TRBV6-3, could not be distinguished by the 87-base-pair reads and were therefore excluded. According to the authors, the approach could potentially be generalized to other disease states and immunological phenotypes. Because HLA typing was missing for some donors at each locus, association tests included only the typed subset. An earlier analysis of approximately 600 of the donors showed that most TCR beta V segments appeared in productive rearrangements either about 90% or about 30% of the time, which broadly matched IMGT annotations.

In total, around 600 healthy bone marrow donors made up the cohort. All cohort members were sampled while nominally healthy, although unrecorded immune exposures were likely present. The donor tested CMV seronegative, placing the donor among the 350 to 400 seronegative members of the cohort. A peripheral blood sample was collected from each donor, and TCR beta sequencing was performed on peripheral blood mononuclear cells. The Qiagen DNeasy Blood Extraction Kit was used to extract genomic DNA from the blood cell samples. The protocol used for the library was the immunoSEQ multiplex PCR assay. A mixture of 60 forward primers for TCR Vbeta segments and 13 reverse primers for TCR Jbeta segments was used in the multiplex PCR. Amplification of the CDR3 region of rearranged TCR beta genes was performed with a multiplex PCR assay on genomic DNA. The amplified TCR beta libraries were sequenced on the Illumina HiSeq System as 87-base-pair reads. On the study's bioinformatics: A later analysis counted about 82 million unique TCR beta chains across the 666 repertoires, and roughly 11 million of these chains were shared by at least two donors. Raw reads were error-corrected and collapsed into unique sequences with a nearest-neighbor algorithm that merged closely related sequences to remove PCR and sequencing errors. To assign V, D and J gene segments, CDR3 sequences were aligned to IMGT reference sequences. For a sequence to be retained, a match of at least six nucleotides to both a V gene segment and a J gene segment was required. A rearrangement counted as productive if the CDR3 had no stop codons and remained in frame with V and J, and every other rearrangement counted as non-productive. CDR3 was defined by IMGT convention, running from the second conserved V-encoded cysteine to the conserved J-encoded phenylalanine. The earlier analysis of 500 to 600 of the donors excluded sequences that lacked an unambiguous match to a single V gene segment. In an earlier analysis of 587 of the donors, a V segment was called functional when productive rearrangements were above 56.7%, and segregating when the standard deviation between donors exceeded 5%. A statistical classification framework was built to diagnose cytomegalovirus status from the catalog of TCR beta chain sequences. In a later analysis, V and J genes were assigned by comparing TCR nucleotide sequences against IMGT/GENE-DB human TR gene sequences. In a later analysis, CDR3 sequences and most-parsimonious VDJ recombination scenarios were assigned using the TCRdist pipeline. A later analysis defined each TCR beta chain by its CDR3 amino acid sequence plus V-gene family, and excluded reads lacking a unique V-gene family. A later analysis removed several hundred highly shared, low-generation-probability nucleotide sequences to deal with suspected cross-contamination and a sequencing artifact. A later analysis calculated a clonal expansion index for each public chain from normalized within-repertoire ranks of inferred template counts. In a later analysis, generation probabilities were computed using a VDJ recombination model fitted to out-of-frame rearrangements, and the results were checked against IGoR. A later analysis scored TCR-TCR, TCR-HLA and TCR-CMV co-occurrence with hypergeometric tests, applying a repertoire-size bias correction to TCR pairs. False discovery rates were estimated in a later analysis by permuting HLA or CMV assignments 20 times. In a later analysis, co-occurring TCRs were grouped with DBSCAN, and TCRdist sequence similarity was added when clustering was performed within HLA-allele-positive subsets. Repertoires with fewer than 30,000 or more than 120,000 public chains were left out of co-occurrence clustering, as were five repertoires with anomalous nucleotide sharing. Held by TCRdb, this immuneACCESS table contains in-frame sequences only and omits some clones. Under half of the omission traces to an unresolved V gene where checked; the cause of the rest is unknown. That table gives V, J and clone size, and the DNA gave D and trimming. Counted in this sample were about 110,000 clones; under 90% of them appeared once. Of the sample, roughly 2.2% is held by the ten largest clones.

CDR1 and CDR2 were assigned from the germline V gene as SGHRS and YFSETQ. The CDR3 spans 13 residues, from the cysteine through the phenylalanine. Only the CDR3 DNA is retained, 39 bases long and in frame from the first base. V lost 3 bases and J lost 3 bases; the stretch between them is 10 bases long. The V gene is TRBV5-1 and the J gene is TRBJ2-7; the D gene identity is not certain. The sample was PBMCs. The sequence was obtained from a woman younger than 45 in good health and CMV-seronegative. This receptor carries the CDR3 CASSSDLGYEQYF. The sequenced DNA: TGCGCCAGCAGCTCGGATCTAGGCTACGAGCAGTACTTC.